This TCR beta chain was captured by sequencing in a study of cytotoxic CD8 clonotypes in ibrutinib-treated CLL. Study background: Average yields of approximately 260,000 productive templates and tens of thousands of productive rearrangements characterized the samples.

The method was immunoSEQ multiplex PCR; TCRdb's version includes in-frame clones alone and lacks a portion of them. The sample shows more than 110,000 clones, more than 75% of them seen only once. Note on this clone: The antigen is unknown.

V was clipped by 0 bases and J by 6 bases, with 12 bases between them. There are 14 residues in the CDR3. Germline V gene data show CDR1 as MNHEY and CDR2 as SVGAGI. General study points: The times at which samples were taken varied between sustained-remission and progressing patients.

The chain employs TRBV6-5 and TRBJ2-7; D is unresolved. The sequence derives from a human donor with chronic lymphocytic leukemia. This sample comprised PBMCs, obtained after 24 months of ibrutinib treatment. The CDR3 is CASSYSPFQVEQYF. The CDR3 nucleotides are TGTGCCAGCAGTTACTCCCCGTTTCAAGTCGAGCAGTACTTC.